A selection of T cell receptor beta chains follows, all from one sample in a study of blood T cells in healthy people across ages. In TCRdb, the 5' RACE reads were re-called with MiXCR into one record per CDR3 protein. Of about 640,000 distinct CDR3 sequences listed, roughly 53% were seen once; the top ten hold more than 35%. The sequenced material came from blood. Every receptor here comes from a man in his fifties or sixties in good health. Each CDR3 is given with its conserved first and last residue. Each record gives: clone size, D gene, J gene, V gene, CDR3 length, CDR3 protein, CDR3 DNA. The D gene is left open where the match is weak. Clone size is not always given. Where it is, it says once, few, many or a class for expanded clones.

NA NA TRBJ1-4 TRBV4-1 16 CASSQDPQGIGEKLFF TGCGCCAGCAGCCAAGATCCACAGGGAATAGGGGAAAAACTGTTTTTT
NA TRBD1 TRBJ1-1 TRBV29-1 14 CSAGEITGGAEAFF TGCAGCGCCGGGGAGATTACAGGGGGAGCTGAAGCTTTCTTT
NA TRBD2 TRBJ2-7 TRBV14 15 CASSQERGGAYEQYF TGTGCCAGCAGCCAGGAGCGGGGGGGCGCCTACGAGCAGTACTTC
NA NA TRBJ1-6 TRBV2 15 CASSEAGGRNSPLHF TGTGCCAGCAGTGAAGCTGGGGGGCGCAATTCACCCCTCCACTTT
NA NA TRBJ2-7 TRBV9 15 CASSASRYSYNEQYF TGTGCCAGCAGCGCGTCCCGATACTCCTACAATGAGCAGTACTTC
NA NA TRBJ2-5 TRBV20-1 15 CSARDKRGGGETQYF TGCAGTGCTAGAGATAAGAGGGGAGGGGGAGAGACCCAGTACTTC
few NA TRBJ2-7 TRBV7-2 13 CASSLVDSYEQYF TGTGCCAGCAGCTTAGTAGATTCCTACGAGCAGTACTTC
NA NA TRBJ2-4 TRBV28 13 CASTEGARNIQYF TGTGCCAGCACGGAAGGGGCGCGGAACATTCAGTACTTC
NA NA TRBJ2-5 TRBV6-5 15 CASSRGSRSGETQYF TGTGCCAGCAGTCGGGGGTCTCGAAGTGGTGAGACCCAGTACTTC
NA TRBD2 TRBJ2-1 TRBV6-6 15 CASSPLAGVYNEQFF TGTGCCAGCAGTCCACTAGCGGGGGTCTACAATGAGCAGTTCTTC
NA TRBD2 TRBJ2-1 TRBV5-1 14 CASSSQGEGLEQFF TGCGCCAGCAGCTCCCAAGGGGAGGGCCTTGAGCAGTTCTTC
NA NA TRBJ2-3 TRBV29-1 12 CSVVGNTDTQYF TGCAGCGTTGTAGGTAACACAGATACGCAGTATTTT
NA NA TRBJ2-5 TRBV7-2 14 CASSLASRLETQYF TGTGCCAGCAGCTTAGCTTCCAGGTTGGAGACCCAGTACTTC
few TRBD2 TRBJ2-1 TRBV4-1 19 CASSQNHGGLAGGYNEQFF TGCGCCAGCAGCCAAAACCACGGGGGCCTAGCGGGGGGTTACAATGAGCAGTTCTTC
NA TRBD1 TRBJ2-1 TRBV5-6 15 CASGPGQGFYNEQFF TGTGCCAGTGGACCGGGACAGGGGTTCTACAATGAGCAGTTCTTC
NA NA TRBJ2-1 TRBV21-1 12 CASPEGRGEQFF TGTGCCAGCCCCGAGGGGAGGGGTGAGCAGTTCTTC
NA TRBD1 TRBJ2-1 TRBV6-1 17 CASSEVDRGSSYNEQFF TGTGCCAGCAGTGAAGTGGACAGGGGGAGCTCCTACAATGAGCAGTTCTTC
NA NA TRBJ2-1 TRBV4-1 13 CASSPQHGGEQFF TGCGCCAGCAGCCCCCAACACGGGGGTGAGCAGTTCTTC
few NA TRBJ1-2 TRBV10-1 14 CASREPEDNYGYTF TGCGCCAGCAGAGAGCCCGAGGATAACTATGGCTACACCTTC
NA NA TRBJ1-1 TRBV27 13 CASRSGGNTEAFF TGTGCCAGCAGGTCGGGGGGCAACACTGAAGCTTTCTTT
NA NA TRBJ2-4 TRBV7-2 16 CASSLEGRPPKNIQYF TGTGCCAGCAGCTTAGAGGGCAGGCCACCTAAAAACATTCAGTACTTC
NA TRBD2 TRBJ2-3 TRBV11-2 16 CASSQAGPAGADTQYF TGTGCCAGCAGCCAAGCAGGGCCAGCGGGGGCAGATACGCAGTATTTT
NA TRBD1 TRBJ2-7 TRBV13 16 CASSLEPTGLSYEQYF TGTGCCAGCAGCTTAGAACCGACAGGGCTAAGCTACGAGCAGTACTTC
NA TRBD1 TRBJ2-3 TRBV12-3/TRBV12-4 16 CASSPDRGRSTDTQYF TGTGCCAGCAGTCCGGACAGGGGACGGAGCACAGATACGCAGTATTTT
few TRBD2 TRBJ2-5 TRBV25-1 14 CASSAAGGLETQYF TGTGCCAGCAGTGCAGCGGGGGGGCTTGAGACCCAGTACTTC
NA TRBD1 TRBJ1-1 TRBV5-6 17 CASSLGDSRRMNTEAFF TGTGCCAGCAGCCTGGGGGACAGCAGGCGTATGAACACTGAAGCTTTCTTT
few TRBD1 TRBJ1-1 TRBV2 14 CASSLRTGATEAFF TGTGCCAGCAGTCTCCGGACAGGCGCCACTGAAGCTTTCTTT
once NA TRBJ2-1 TRBV20-1 15 CSAPPTDSSYNEQFF TGCAGTGCTCCCCCGACAGATAGCTCCTACAATGAGCAGTTCTTC
NA NA TRBJ1-1 TRBV9 14 CASSVTDLNTEAFF TGTGCCAGCAGCGTAACGGACTTGAACACTGAAGCTTTCTTT
once TRBD2 TRBJ2-4 TRBV29-1 20 CSVRGGGELAGVLAKNIQYF TGCAGCGTTAGGGGCGGAGGAGAACTAGCGGGGGTTCTAGCCAAAAACATTCAGTACTTC
NA NA TRBJ1-1 TRBV5-1 12 CASILVNTEAFF TGCGCCAGCATCTTGGTCAACACTGAAGCTTTCTTT
NA TRBD2 TRBJ2-1 TRBV5-1 14 CASSLGGTSHEQFF TGCGCCAGCAGCTTGGGGGGGACTAGCCATGAGCAGTTCTTC
NA NA TRBJ2-2 TRBV19 15 CASSIDTDPTGELFF TGTGCCAGTAGTATCGACACTGACCCCACCGGGGAGCTGTTTTTT
NA NA TRBJ2-4 TRBV9 12 CAGSDPSNIQYF TGTGCCGGCAGCGACCCCTCAAACATTCAGTACTTC
once NA TRBJ2-5 TRBV5-1 15 CASSISGTTQETQYF TGCGCCAGCAGCATTAGCGGAACAACCCAAGAGACCCAGTACTTC
few NA TRBJ1-4 TRBV7-6 13 CASSLESLGKLFF TGTGCCAGCAGCTTAGAATCTCTGGGGAAACTGTTTTTT
NA TRBD1 TRBJ2-3 TRBV5-1 14 CASRGQGYTDTQYF TGCGCCAGCAGGGGACAGGGGTACACAGATACGCAGTATTTT
NA NA TRBJ2-7 TRBV18 14 CASSPTPLGYEQYF TGTGCCAGCTCACCAACCCCGTTAGGATACGAGCAGTACTTC
few NA TRBJ1-2 TRBV7-2 16 CASSLAPGRLNYGYTF TGTGCCAGCAGCTTAGCCCCGGGACGGCTGAACTATGGCTACACCTTC
NA TRBD2 TRBJ2-1 TRBV9 17 CASSVGSKRGSYNEQFF TGTGCCAGCAGCGTAGGGAGCAAGCGGGGGAGTTACAATGAGCAGTTCTTC
few NA TRBJ1-5 TRBV7-2 15 CASSLGGGSNQPQHF TGTGCCAGCAGCTTAGGGGGGGGGAGCAATCAGCCCCAGCATTTT
NA NA TRBJ2-1 TRBV24-1 14 CATSDWVSYNEQFF TGTGCCACCAGTGATTGGGTCAGCTACAATGAGCAGTTCTTC
once NA TRBJ2-1 TRBV28 14 CASTSGVAYNEQFF TGTGCCAGTACCTCCGGGGTTGCCTACAATGAGCAGTTCTTC
NA NA TRBJ2-5 TRBV14 14 CASSQWGSQETQYF TGTGCCAGCAGCCAATGGGGTAGCCAAGAGACCCAGTACTTC
once NA TRBJ2-7 TRBV2 14 CASSNTDGSRAQYF TGTGCCAGCAGTAACACAGACGGTTCCAGAGCCCAGTACTTC
NA NA TRBJ1-1 TRBV12-3/TRBV12-4 13 CASSLGGARGAFF TGTGCCAGCAGTTTAGGGGGGGCCAGGGGAGCTTTCTTT
NA NA TRBJ1-5 TRBV10-3 13 CATRQETNQPQHF TGTGCCACCCGACAGGAGACCAATCAGCCCCAGCATTTT
NA NA TRBJ2-5 TRBV9 15 CASSPLLGGQETQYF TGTGCCAGCAGCCCCCTTCTGGGGGGCCAGGAGACCCAGTACTTC
NA NA TRBJ2-3 TRBV5-4 15 CASSLQQVRTDTQYF TGTGCCAGCAGCTTGCAACAGGTGCGCACAGATACGCAGTATTTT
NA NA TRBJ1-6 TRBV6-1 14 CASSEAGSNSPLHF TGTGCCAGCAGTGAGGCGGGGTCGAATTCACCCCTCCACTTT
NA TRBD2 TRBJ2-7 TRBV20-1 14 CSADEAGESYEQYF TGCAGTGCCGATGAAGCGGGGGAGTCCTACGAGCAGTACTTC
NA TRBD1 TRBJ1-4 TRBV6-5 15 CASNPGQGLNEKLFF TGTGCCAGCAACCCGGGACAGGGACTTAATGAAAAACTGTTTTTT
NA NA TRBJ2-2 TRBV7-2 15 CASSLPDRPTGELFF TGTGCCAGCAGCTTACCGGATAGGCCCACCGGGGAGCTGTTTTTT
once NA TRBJ2-2 TRBV5-1 15 CASSPGTGYTGELFF TGCGCCAGCAGCCCGGGAACGGGTTACACCGGGGAGCTGTTTTTT
NA NA TRBJ1-6 TRBV7-2 13 CASSLGGARPLHF TGTGCCAGCAGCTTAGGCGGGGCGCGACCCCTCCACTTT
few TRBD1 TRBJ2-7 TRBV29-1 16 CSFSTPGTGGTGEQYF TGCAGCTTTTCAACCCCAGGGACAGGGGGCACTGGGGAGCAGTACTTC
NA TRBD2 TRBJ2-4 TRBV7-8 15 CASSLWEGPQNIQYF TGTGCCAGCAGCTTATGGGAGGGCCCCCAAAACATTCAGTACTTC